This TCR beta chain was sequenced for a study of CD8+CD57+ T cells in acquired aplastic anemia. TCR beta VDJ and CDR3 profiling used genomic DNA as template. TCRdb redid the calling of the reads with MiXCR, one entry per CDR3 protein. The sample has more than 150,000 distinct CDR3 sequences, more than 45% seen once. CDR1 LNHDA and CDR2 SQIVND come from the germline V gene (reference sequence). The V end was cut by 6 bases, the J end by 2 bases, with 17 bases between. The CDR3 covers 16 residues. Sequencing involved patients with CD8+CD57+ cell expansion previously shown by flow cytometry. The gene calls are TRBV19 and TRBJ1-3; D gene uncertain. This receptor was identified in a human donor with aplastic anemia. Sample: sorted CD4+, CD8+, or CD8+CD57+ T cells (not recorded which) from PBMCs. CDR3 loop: CASRRAGSKAGNTIYF. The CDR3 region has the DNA TGTGCCAGTAGACGGGCGGGGAGTAAGGCTGGAAACACCATATATTTT.